These 18 T cell receptor beta chains originate from one sample sequenced in a study of T cell responses to AZD1222 COVID-19 vaccine. Only in-frame clones appear in the TCRdb table, and some are missing; sequencing was by immunoSEQ multiplex PCR. The table lists about 70,000 clones, 85% of them singletons. Here the sequenced sample was peripheral blood, taken on day 0 of AZD1222 vaccination. Receptors were obtained from an adult in good health.

This clone appeared once. The chain joins TRBV6-5 to TRBJ1-5; D unclear. Germline values: CDR1 MNHEY, CDR2 SVGAGI. The V end lost 4 bases, the J end lost 5 bases, and 3 bases lay between the germline ends. This CDR3 has 11 residues. The CDR3, as DNA: TGTGCCAGCAGTTCGGATCAGCCCCAGCATTTT. Amino acid sequence: CASSSDQPQHF.

The chain recombines TRBV29-1 with TRBJ1-3, with D unresolved. Germline V lookup: CDR1 SQVTM, CDR2 ANQGSEA. The CDR3 is 12 amino acids. Trimming pared 6 bases from V and 4 bases from J, leaving 10 bases between. CDR3 sequence reads: CSVAPGGNTIYF. The CDR3 DNA sequence: TGCAGCGTCGCCCCGGGGGGAAACACCATATATTTT.

This chain connects TRBV12-5 to TRBJ1-5; no clear D gene. The CDR3 has 13 residues. Germline CDR1 is LGHNT and CDR2 is FRNRAP. Trimming took off 0 bases at V and 1 base at J, with 1 base between the two ends. CDR3 region: CASGLVSNQPQHF. CDR3 coding DNA: TGTGCTAGTGGTTTGGTGAGCAATCAGCCCCAGCATTTT.

This clone was counted once. The chain couples TRBV6-5 to TRBJ1-2; D call uncertain. The CDR3 runs to 15 residues. CDR1 and CDR2 from the germline V gene are MNHEY and SVGAGI. The V gene lost 6 bases and the J gene lost 9 bases, with 23 bases spanning the gap. The DNA of the CDR3 is TGTGCCAGCAGGGCGCTCTCGGTTGGTGACGCTCGCTACACCTTC. This encodes CASRALSVGDARYTF.

The sample holds many counts of this clone. This rearrangement joins TRBV7-9 to TRBJ1-4; unclear D gene. Trimming took 6 bases from V and 8 from J, leaving 16 bases between them. CDR1 is SEHNR, CDR2 FQNEAQ, per germline (reference sequence). This CDR3 is 14 amino acids long. The CDR3 DNA reads TGTGCCAGCAGGTCACCCGCGGGGAAGGAAAAACTGTTTTTT. This sequence encodes CASRSPAGKEKLFF.

V gene TRBV12-3 or TRBV12-4 combines with J gene TRBJ1-2, with D tentatively TRBD1 (5 bases). The CDR3 is 13 residues long. Trimming removed 6 bases from V and 3 bases from J, with 11 bases in between. CDR3 nucleotide sequence: TGTGCCAGCAGCCCCTCGGGGGACTATGGCTACACCTTC. Translating it yields CASSPSGDYGYTF.

This sequence joins TRBV5-1 and TRBJ2-3; D not resolved. The germline V gene has CDR1 SGHRS and CDR2 YFSETQ. V was cut by 3 bases and J by 1 base, with 3 bases left in between. The CDR3 loop spans 12 amino acids. The CDR3 bases are TGCGCCAGCAGCTCAGGCACAGATACGCAGTATTTT. Protein product: CASSSGTDTQYF. Full variable domain (missing parts from reference TRBV5-1 and TRBJ2-3): KAGVTQTPRYLIKTRGQQVTLSCSPISGHRSVSWYQQTPGQGLQFLFEYFSETQRNKGNFPGRFSGRQFSNSRSEMNVSTLELGDSALYLCASSSGTDTQYFGPGTRLTVL.

The chain combines TRBV19 with TRBJ2-2; D is unresolved. V was shortened by 7 bases and J by 2 bases, with 8 bases between the two germline ends. Germline assignment: CDR1 LNHDA and CDR2 SQIVND (reference sequence). CDR3 length: 13 residues. The CDR3 protein is CASTGANTGELFF. The CDR3 nucleotides are TGTGCCAGTACTGGAGCTAACACCGGGGAGCTGTTTTTT. The variable domain in full, completed from reference TRBV19 and TRBJ2-2, reads DGGITQSPKYLFRKEGQNVTLSCEQNLNHDAMYWYRQDPGQGLRLIYYSQIVNDFQKGDIAEGYSVSREKKESFPLTVTSAQKNPTAFYLCASTGANTGELFFGEGSRLTVL.

The genes are TRBV18 and TRBJ1-1; D ambiguous. The V and J ends lost 2 bases and 3 bases respectively, with 16 bases between them. The CDR3 extends over 16 amino acids. CDR1 is KGHSH, CDR2 LQKENI, per germline. CDR3 DNA: TGTGCCAGCTCACCATCGGAGGGCAGACATGACACTGAAGCTTTCTTT. Protein: CASSPSEGRHDTEAFF.

In its sample, this clone was seen a few times. J is TRBJ2-1 and V is TRBV2, with 7 bases lining up with TRBD1. J gave up 3 bases and V 6 bases, and 17 bases lay outside the gene matches. From germline, CDR1 is SNHLY and CDR2 FYNNEI. This CDR3 spans 18 amino acids. CDR3 residues: CASSRGRWTGEYYNEQFF. The CDR3 DNA reads as TGTGCCAGCAGCCGGGGCCGTTGGACAGGAGAGTACTACAATGAGCAGTTCTTC.

The chain combines TRBV2 with TRBJ1-5; TRBD1 aligns across 7 bases. J lost 5 bases, V lost 3 bases, and 4 bases had no gene match. Per germline, CDR1 SNHLY and CDR2 FYNNEI. The CDR3 extends over 14 amino acids. The CDR3 DNA is TGTGCCAGCAGTGAGAGACAGGGCCATCAGCCCCAGCATTTT. Translation: CASSERQGHQPQHF. Filled out from reference TRBV2 and TRBJ1-5, the complete variable domain reads EPEVTQTPSHQVTQMGQEVILRCVPISNHLYFYWYRQILGQKVEFLVSFYNNEISEKSEIFDDQFSVERPDGSNFTLKIRSTKLEDSAMYFCASSERQGHQPQHFGDGTRLSIL.

This chain links TRBV10-2 with TRBJ2-3; no firm D call. Germline lookup yields CDR1 WSHSY and CDR2 SAAADI. CDR3 length equals 11 residues. The V and J ends lost 6 bases and 2 bases respectively, with 3 bases between them. As DNA, the CDR3 is TGCGCCAGCAGGTCCACAGATACGCAGTATTTT. It yields the protein CASRSTDTQYF.

The V gene is TRBV5-1, the J gene TRBJ1-2, with 7 bases aligning to TRBD1. The germline gives CDR1 SGHRS, CDR2 YFSETQ. The V and J ends lost 3 bases and 0 bases, in that order; junction bases with no gene match: 8. The CDR3 runs 16 residues. CDR3 in DNA: TGCGCCAGCAGCTCCAGGGGGGAGATACCTAACTATGGCTACACCTTC. Protein: CASSSRGEIPNYGYTF. Looking up the rest from reference TRBV5-1 and TRBJ1-2 gives the full variable domain: KAGVTQTPRYLIKTRGQQVTLSCSPISGHRSVSWYQQTPGQGLQFLFEYFSETQRNKGNFPGRFSGRQFSNSRSEMNVSTLELGDSALYLCASSSRGEIPNYGYTFGSGTRLTVV.

The V and J genes are TRBV18 and TRBJ1-2; 7 bases align to TRBD1. Trimming at V came to 0 bases and at J to 8 bases, leaving 9 bases not matched to a gene. From germline, CDR1 is KGHSH and CDR2 LQKENI. The CDR3 is made up of 15 amino acids. In DNA, the CDR3 is TGTGCCAGCTCACCACCGGAGGGGGCCGCGGGCGGCTACACCTTC. Residues: CASSPPEGAAGGYTF.

This chain connects TRBV6-5 to TRBJ1-5, with TRBD1 matching over 9 bases. The V segment lost 6 bases and the J segment 2 bases; nucleotides outside the gene matches: 2. Germline lookup yields CDR1 MNHEY and CDR2 SVGAGI. The CDR3 is 14 residues long. CDR3 bases: TGTGCCAGCAGCCGACAGGGGGGCAATCAGCCCCAGCATTTT. Protein: CASSRQGGNQPQHF.

This clone is judged medium-sized. V usage is TRBV19 and J usage is TRBJ1-2; D unclear. The ends were cut back, 3 bases at V and 7 bases at J, with 15 bases in the middle. The CDR3 is made up of 14 amino acids. CDR1 and CDR2 from the germline V gene are LNHDA and SQIVND (reference sequence). The CDR3 is CASSISGSGGGYTF. The CDR3 DNA sequence: TGTGCCAGTAGTATCTCCGGGAGCGGAGGTGGCTACACCTTC.

The count of this clone is one. V is TRBV4-2 and J is TRBJ2-7; the match to TRBD2 covers 8 bases. Germline V CDR1 and CDR2: LGHNA, YNFKEQ. V was pared by 4 bases and J by 5 bases, with 7 bases of the junction left unmatched. The length of the CDR3 is 14 residues. The CDR3 coding sequence is TGTGCCAGCAGCCTTGGCGGGGGGCCGAACGAGCAGTACTTC. Amino acid sequence: CASSLGGGPNEQYF.

The CDR3 loop reads CASSGPAGTQYF. In DNA form, the CDR3 reads TGTGCCAGCAGTGGCCCGGCCGGGACCCAGTACTTC. The V call is TRBV2, the J call TRBJ2-5, with D uncertain. Germline V CDR1 and CDR2: SNHLY, FYNNEI. V lost 4 bases, J lost 7 bases, and 10 bases lay in between. The CDR3 is 12 amino acids.